Presented here are 2 T cell receptor beta chains from one specimen sequenced in a study of T cells after yellow fever vaccination (dated by TCRdb to between 2019 and 2020). The library was produced with 5' RACE. This sample was sequenced with an Illumina HiSeq 2500. TCRdb itself trimmed the public reads at Q25 with fastp, ran MiXCR and retained productive beta chains. CDR3 protein duplicates are merged, each entry listing the most common genes and DNA. The sample table contains about 350,000 distinct CDR3 sequences; only one count was recorded for 7% to 10% of them. The ten largest make up under 20% of the sample. The treatment or condition label here, explained by the study, means: live attenuated yellow fever vaccine strain. The sample was PBMCs, taken more than 40 days after the first yellow fever vaccination. The receptors derive from a man between 18 and 35 years old who received the YFV17D yellow fever vaccine.

Many counts were recorded for this clonotype. V is TRBV5-1 and J is TRBJ1-4, with TRBD1 matching 7 bases. Germline CDR1 is SGHRS and CDR2 is YFSETQ. The junction had 7 bases not matched to a gene; V was cut back by 2 bases and J by 6 bases. The CDR3 sequence is 15 residues long. The CDR3 is CASSFLSGTDEKLFF. The DNA for the CDR3 is TGCGCCAGCAGCTTTCTTTCCGGGACAGATGAAAAACTGTTTTTT.

This clonotype was seen ten or more times. The chain joins TRBV4-2 to TRBJ2-3; 7 nucleotides match TRBD2. V was clipped by 2 bases and J by 6 bases; unmatched bases: 8. The CDR3 is made up of 15 amino acids. Germline CDR1 and CDR2: LGHNA and YNFKEQ. Here the CDR3 DNA reads TGTGCCAGCAGCCAAAGGAGCGGGGTCCCTGATACGCAGTATTTT. It is translated as CASSQRSGVPDTQYF.